The 5 T cell receptor beta chains below come from one sample, sequenced in a study of blood T cell repertoires in COVID-19. The data were produced by immunoSEQ multiplex PCR, yet TCRdb's version contains in-frame clones alone and is incomplete. The sample holds over 75,000 clones; roughly 83% are singletons and the top ten take 10% to 12%. The specimen sequenced was peripheral blood. These receptors came from a human donor in a cohort sampled during active COVID-19.

The chain joins TRBV18 to TRBJ2-7; 7 bases match TRBD1. Germline lookup yields CDR1 KGHSH and CDR2 LQKENI. With V trimmed by 0 bases and J by 2 bases, 13 bases remained unmatched. This CDR3 is 18 amino acids long. The CDR3 nucleotides are TGTGCCAGCTCACCACCTCGGGACAGAGGACCTGGGGCCTACGAGCAGTACTTC. Translating it yields CASSPPRDRGPGAYEQYF.

The V and J genes are TRBV2 and TRBJ2-3, with TRBD2 identical over 7 bases. V shed 2 bases, J shed 5 bases, and the junction held 7 bases outside the gene matches. Germline-derived CDR1 and CDR2 are SNHLY and FYNNEI. CDR3 length: 15 residues. CDR3 sequence: CASSELAGAVDTQYF. In DNA, the CDR3 is TGTGCCAGCAGTGAACTGGCGGGAGCTGTAGATACGCAGTATTTT.

J is TRBJ1-1 and V is TRBV29-1; 9 bases line up with TRBD1. This CDR3 has 13 residues. Trimming cost V 7 bases and J 6 bases; bases outside gene matches: 9. Germline-derived CDR1 and CDR2 are SQVTM and ANQGSEA. The CDR3 DNA is TGCAGCGCGTACAGGGGGCAATCTTCTGAAGCTTTCTTT. Translated: CSAYRGQSSEAFF.

The rearrangement joins TRBV28 to TRBJ1-1; 9 bases map to TRBD1. CDR1 and CDR2 (germline): MDHEN, SYDVKM. CDR3 length: 15 amino acids. The V gene end was trimmed by 4 bases and the J gene end by 11 bases; junction bases not matched to a gene: 14. CDR3 loop: CASSSDTGGGRMAFF. CDR3 nucleotide sequence: TGTGCCAGCAGTTCCGATACAGGGGGCGGACGTATGGCTTTCTTT.

Only a few counts were recorded for this clone. The V gene is TRBV7-2, the J gene TRBJ1-2; 7 bases are a match to TRBD1. The CDR3 has 15 residues. Germline CDR1 reads SGHTA; CDR2 reads FQGNSA. V trimming: 5 bases; J trimming: 4 bases; junction bases outside the gene matches: 10. Here the CDR3 DNA reads TGTGCCAGCAGCCTAGAGAACCGGGACAGCTATGGCTACACCTTC. Its translation: CASSLENRDSYGYTF.